The present T cell receptor (beta chain) was sequenced within a study of beta chain features in type 1 diabetes (dated by TCRdb to between 2017 and 2018). For the wider study: Mean age, gender distribution, total cell number and subset yield were not different between patients and healthy donors. A total of some 110 million sorted cells were examined across all samples, and a strong correlation was observed between cell number per subset and RNA yield. The study compared TCRB repertoires of sorted circulating CD4+ T cell subsets between recently diagnosed type 1 diabetes patients and matched healthy donors. Whereas all 30 or so donors provided naive and central memory subsets, regulatory and stem cell-like memory subsets were isolated from just 8 patients and roughly eight healthy donors. Results the study describes overall, beyond this receptor: Because the HLA sub-analyses included only small numbers of individuals, any influence of HLA type on TCRB rearrangement was left unresolved. At VDJ recombination sites, patients with type 1 diabetes made fewer insertions and deleted more nucleotides, a pattern implying thymic rearrangement abnormalities. Because cDNA was sequenced instead of genomic DNA, highly expressing activated cells could be over-represented, though the groups showed no difference in activation or CD3 levels. Shorter templates might have been favored by PCR, but patient and control samples were amplified and corrected together, so both groups would have been affected equally by any skew. Naive, central memory and regulatory TCRB repertoires appeared more similar among patients than among healthy donors. In all four CD4+ subsets, TCRB CDR3 length was moderately but significantly shorter in type 1 diabetes patients.

V is reduced by 0 bases and J by 8 bases, leaving a spacing of 14 bases between them. Spanning cysteine to phenylalanine, the CDR3 consists of 15 amino acids. Just CDR3 DNA is preserved here, 45 bases in frame from base 1. According to the germline V gene, CDR1 reads LGHNA and CDR2 reads YSLEER. This clone occurred once. Its antigen specificity is not known. Per-base quality was not reported, and no clone a single base away is much larger than it. From each donor, a single peripheral blood sample of about 120 mL on average was drawn into heparinised tubes. A BD FACSAria II was used to sort naive, central memory, regulatory and stem cell-like memory CD4+ T cells with a panel that included CD45RO, CCR7, CD25, CD127, CD95 and CD27. All sorted populations exceeded 95% purity. Right away, PBMCs were isolated by Lymphoprep density gradient centrifugation and were stained directly, with no culture step. So that batch effects would be minimized, each experiment stained and sorted samples in pairs, pairing one healthy donor with one patient.

The entire isolated RNA was reverse transcribed using the High Capacity cDNA Reverse Transcription Kit, and thus expressed TCRB transcripts were sequenced. Naive, central memory and regulatory T cell samples underwent deep immunoSEQ sequencing, averaging approximately 3.3 million total reads per sample. Sorted cells were lysed in RLT buffer and RNA was extracted with DNase-treated RNeasy Micro or Mini kits, depending on cell number. Each cell subset was processed on its own to prevent cross-contamination, while patient and healthy donor samples were processed together. The immunoSEQ multiplex PCR was used to amplify TCRB sequences from cDNA, yielding 87-bp fragments that span the CDR3 region. Sequencing of the amplicons was done on the Illumina HiSeq platform. On the authors' methods: PCR bias was corrected computationally using synthetic template baselines, and reads within Hamming distance 2 were collapsed, with unmergeable singletons discarded. Reads were aligned to IMGT to assign V, D and J genes, CDR3 length, and insertions or deletions at six rearrangement sites. Within each subset, clonotype counts were normalized to sorted cell number, and only after that were true diversity and Gini coefficients computed with the tcR R package. The overlap coefficient, calculated on TCRB nucleotide sequences, was used to measure repertoire sharing. As a proxy for the pre-selection repertoire, out-of-frame TCRB sequences from naive cells were analyzed. Not all clones reach the TCRdb copy of this immuneACCESS table, which keeps in-frame sequences only. Checked studies attribute under half of the gap to unresolved V genes and leave the rest unexplained. V and J calls and clone size are copied from that table; D and trimming were computed from the DNA. Across this sample there are hundreds of thousands of clones, with 15% seen only once. 0.093% of the sample goes to the ten largest clones.

The clonotype originates from a man younger than 35 in good health. The sample comprised naive CD4+ T cells from blood. This sample's cell subset or site label indicates: true naive CD4+ T cells. Recombination connected TRBV4-3 to TRBJ2-1; the best D guess is TRBD2, with 6 bases matching. The CDR3 region: CASSQDRREKDEQFF. The sequence in DNA is TGCGCCAGCAGCCAAGATCGGAGGGAGAAGGATGAGCAGTTCTTC.